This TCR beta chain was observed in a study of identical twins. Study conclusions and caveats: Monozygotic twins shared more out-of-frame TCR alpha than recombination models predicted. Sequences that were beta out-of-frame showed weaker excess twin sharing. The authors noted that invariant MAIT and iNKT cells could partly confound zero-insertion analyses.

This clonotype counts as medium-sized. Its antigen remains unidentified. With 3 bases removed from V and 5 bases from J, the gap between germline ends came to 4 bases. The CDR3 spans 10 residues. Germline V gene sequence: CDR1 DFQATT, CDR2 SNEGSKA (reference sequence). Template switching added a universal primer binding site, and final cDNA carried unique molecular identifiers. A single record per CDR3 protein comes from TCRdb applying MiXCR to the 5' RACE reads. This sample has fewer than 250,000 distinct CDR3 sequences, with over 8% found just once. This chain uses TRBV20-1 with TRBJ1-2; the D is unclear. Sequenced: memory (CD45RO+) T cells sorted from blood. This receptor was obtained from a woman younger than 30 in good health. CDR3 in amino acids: CSASLYGYTF. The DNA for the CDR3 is TGCAGTGCTAGCCTATATGGCTACACCTTC.